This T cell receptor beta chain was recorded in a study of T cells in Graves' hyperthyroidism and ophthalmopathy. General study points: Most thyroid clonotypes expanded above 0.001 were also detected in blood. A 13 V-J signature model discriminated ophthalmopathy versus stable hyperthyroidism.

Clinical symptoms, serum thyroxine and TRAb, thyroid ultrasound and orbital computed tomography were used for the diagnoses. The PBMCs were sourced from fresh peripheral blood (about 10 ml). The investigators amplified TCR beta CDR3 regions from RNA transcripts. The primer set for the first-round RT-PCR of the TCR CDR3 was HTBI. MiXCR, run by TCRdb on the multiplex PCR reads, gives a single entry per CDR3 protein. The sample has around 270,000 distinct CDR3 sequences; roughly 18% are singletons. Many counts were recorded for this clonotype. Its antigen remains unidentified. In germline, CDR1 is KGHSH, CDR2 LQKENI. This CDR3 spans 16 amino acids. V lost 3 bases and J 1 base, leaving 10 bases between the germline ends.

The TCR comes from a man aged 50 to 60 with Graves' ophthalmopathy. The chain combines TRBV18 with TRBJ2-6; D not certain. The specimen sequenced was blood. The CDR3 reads CASSPARGSGANVLTF. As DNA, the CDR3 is TGTGCCAGCTCACCGGCCCGAGGTTCTGGGGCCAACGTCCTGACTTTC.